This passage covers 6 T cell receptor beta chains from one sample sequenced in a study of cytomegalovirus exposure and HLA in healthy donors. Sequencing was performed with immunoSEQ multiplex PCR; in TCRdb, only in-frame clones are kept and a portion is missing. Of 260,000 or so clones listed, around nine tenths are singletons. Sequenced: PBMCs. These receptors were obtained from a man between 18 and 35 years old in good health and CMV-seronegative.

The genes are TRBV28 and TRBJ2-7; possible D gene TRBD1, 5 bases. CDR3 length equals 14 residues. Trimming cost V 5 bases and J 3 bases, with 14 bases left between them. CDR1 is MDHEN and CDR2 is SYDVKM in the germline V gene. In DNA, the CDR3 is TGTGCCAGCAGTACCAGGGCTATAGGCTACGAGCAGTACTTC. This codes for CASSTRAIGYEQYF.

The genes are TRBV6-1 and TRBJ2-2; 7 nucleotides align to TRBD1. Trimming removed 5 bases from V and 6 bases from J; junction bases left unmatched: 6. The CDR3 runs 14 residues. Germline V gene sequence: CDR1 MNHNS, CDR2 SASEGT. The DNA for the CDR3 is TGTGCCAGCAGTCGGGACAGATATTCCGGGGAGCTGTTTTTT. Amino acid sequence: CASSRDRYSGELFF.

This clone was counted between two and nine times. A junction end diverges from the germline sequence, so it may reflect a read error. J is TRBJ1-3 and V is TRBV6-6; 7 bases map to TRBD1. Germline V gene sequence: CDR1 MNHNY, CDR2 SVGAGI (reference sequence). This CDR3 region has 11 residues. CDR3 amino acids: CASSYRGTAAF. In nucleotides, the CDR3 is TGTGCCAGCAGTTACCGGGGGACAGCAGCTTTT.

Here the CDR3 reads CASSLGTANEQYF. The CDR3 nucleotides are TGCGCCAGCAGCCTCGGGACAGCCAACGAGCAGTACTTC. J is TRBJ2-7 and V is TRBV4-1, with 7 positions matching TRBD1. V was clipped by 4 bases and J by 5 bases; unmatched bases: 5. CDR1 and CDR2 (germline): MGHRA, YSYEKL. This CDR3 has 13 amino acids.

CDR3 nucleotide sequence: TGTGCCAGCAGCGTAGAATCGGGAAGGGGAAACACCATATATTTT. It encodes CASSVESGRGNTIYF. The chain recombines TRBV9 with TRBJ1-3, with D uncertain. V lost 0 bases to trimming and J lost 4 bases, with 11 bases between them. CDR3 length: 15 residues. Germline assignment: CDR1 SGDLS and CDR2 YYNGEE. Full variable domain (missing parts from reference TRBV9 and TRBJ1-3): DSGVTQTPKHLITATGQRVTLRCSPRSGDLSVYWYQQSLDQGLQFLIQYYNGEERAKGNILERFSAQQFPDLHSELNLSSLELGDSALYFCASSVESGRGNTIYFGEGSWLTVV.

The rearrangement uses TRBV7-6 and TRBJ2-7, with D possibly being TRBD2 (6 bases). The CDR3 is 15 residues long. With 1 base removed from V and 0 bases from J, the gap between germline ends came to 10 bases. The germline CDR1 and CDR2 sequences are SGHVS and FNYEAQ. Here the CDR3 reads CASSLGLGSSYEQYF. In nucleotides, the CDR3 is TGTGCCAGCAGCTTAGGGCTCGGGAGCTCCTACGAGCAGTACTTC.